This note documents a single T cell receptor (beta chain) sequence. The target antigen is unknown. Germline-derived CDR1 and CDR2 are LNHDA and SQIVND (reference sequence). The ends were cut back, 4 bases at V and 0 bases at J, with 19 bases in the middle. The CDR3 extends over 18 amino acids. TCRdb's table, derived via immunoSEQ multiplex PCR, lists solely in-frame clones and lacks some. The table includes roughly 70,000 clones, nearly 85% detected once. The sample originates from a study of a mutant IDH1 vaccine in newly diagnosed glioma. As for the study in general: Patients' prior therapy spanned radiotherapy, temozolomide, or both; most underwent both.

Stated time point: week 23, last vaccination. Doses of 300 ug of mutant IDH1 20-mer peptide were given with topical imiquimod. Whole-study results and caveats: Immune responses arising from the vaccine appeared in just under 95% of patients.

The receptor comes from a man aged 18 to 35 with glioma. The sample here was PBMCs, taken from a glioma patient whose treatment included an IDH1 peptide vaccine. The chain employs TRBV19 and TRBJ1-5; possible D gene TRBD1, 5 bases. The CDR3 DNA reads as TGTGCCAGTAGTACATATCAGGGAGTAGAGTATAGCAATCAGCCCCAGCATTTT. It encodes CASSTYQGVEYSNQPQHF.